Included here is one T cell receptor beta chain sequence, with context. The data were produced by immunoSEQ multiplex PCR, yet TCRdb's version contains in-frame clones alone and is incomplete. The table has fewer than 200,000 clones, roughly 80% seen once. This specimen belongs to a study of blood T cell repertoires in COVID-19. The sample comprised PBMCs or T cells enriched from blood (not recorded which). The clonotype comes from a man aged 50-60 years who had recovered from COVID-19.

CDR3 residues: CASSLLGGPQETQYF. The CDR3, as DNA: TGTGCCAGCAGTTTGCTGGGGGGGCCTCAAGAGACCCAGTACTTC. The rearrangement links TRBV6-2 or TRBV6-3 to TRBJ2-5, with a tentative D call TRBD2 (7 bases). The CDR3 has 15 residues. V lost 4 bases to trimming and J lost 2 bases, with 14 bases between them. The V gene's germline CDR1 is MNHEY and CDR2 SVGEGT.